The T cell receptor (beta chain) under discussion was sequenced for a study of response to subunit inactivated influenza vaccine. Study-level findings and limits: Researchers suggested that each seasonal influenza vaccination recruits few new T cells.

V shed 5 bases and J 7 bases; nucleotides not matched to a gene: 4. The CDR3 sequence is 13 residues long. The sample holds many counts of this clonotype. No antigen is known for it. TCRdb ran MiXCR on the RT-PCR reads and lists one entry per CDR3 protein. The sample includes about 650,000 distinct CDR3 sequences, 15% to 19% of them seen just once. The chain links TRBV12-3 or TRBV12-4 to TRBJ2-1, with 8 positions matching TRBD2. The clonotype comes from a man in his forties or fifties who received an inactivated influenza vaccine. The sample here was PBMCs from blood, taken less than 13 days after vaccination. The CDR3 DNA follows: TGTGCCAGCAGTCGGGGGGGCCGGAATGAGCAGTTCTTC. It yields the protein CASSRGGRNEQFF.